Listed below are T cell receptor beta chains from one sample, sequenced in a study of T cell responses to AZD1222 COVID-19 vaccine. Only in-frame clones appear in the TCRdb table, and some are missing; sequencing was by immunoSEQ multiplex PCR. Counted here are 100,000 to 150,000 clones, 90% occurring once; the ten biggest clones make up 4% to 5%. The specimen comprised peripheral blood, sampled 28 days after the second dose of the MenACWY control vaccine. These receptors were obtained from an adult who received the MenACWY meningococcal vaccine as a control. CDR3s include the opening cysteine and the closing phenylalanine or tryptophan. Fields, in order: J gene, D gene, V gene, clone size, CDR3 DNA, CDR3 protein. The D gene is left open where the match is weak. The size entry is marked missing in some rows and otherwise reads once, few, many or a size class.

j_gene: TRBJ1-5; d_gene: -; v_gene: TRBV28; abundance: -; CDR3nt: TGTGCCAGTAGAACCCCAGTAGCTCAGCCCCAGCATTTT; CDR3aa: CASRTPVAQPQHF
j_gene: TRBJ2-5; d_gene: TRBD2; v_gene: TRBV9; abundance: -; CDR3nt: TGTGCCAGCAGCGCGCCCCTCGGACTAGCTCAAGAGACCCAGTACTTC; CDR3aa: CASSAPLGLAQETQYF
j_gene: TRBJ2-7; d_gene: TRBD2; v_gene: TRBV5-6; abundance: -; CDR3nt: TGTGCCAGCAGCTTACGCCGCTCCGCGGGAGTGTCCTACGAGCAGTACTTC; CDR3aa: CASSLRRSAGVSYEQYF
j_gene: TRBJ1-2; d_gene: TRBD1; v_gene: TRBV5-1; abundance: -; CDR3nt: TGCGCCAGCAGTTTCTCCCAGGGACAGGGATCTGGCTACACCTTC; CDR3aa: CASSFSQGQGSGYTF
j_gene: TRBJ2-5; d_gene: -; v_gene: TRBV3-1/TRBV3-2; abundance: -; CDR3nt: TGTGCCAGCAGCCACGCGGCCTTGGGGGTCCGCCAAGAGACCCAGTACTTC; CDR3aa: CASSHAALGVRQETQYF
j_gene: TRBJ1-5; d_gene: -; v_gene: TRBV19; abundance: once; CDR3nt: TGTGCCAGTCGAATACAGGGTAGCAATCAGCCCCAGCATTTT; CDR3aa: CASRIQGSNQPQHF
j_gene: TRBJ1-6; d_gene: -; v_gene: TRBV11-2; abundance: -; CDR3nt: TGTGCCAGCAGCTTTCAGGACCGGCGGGGTAACTCACCCCTCCACTTT; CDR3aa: CASSFQDRRGNSPLHF
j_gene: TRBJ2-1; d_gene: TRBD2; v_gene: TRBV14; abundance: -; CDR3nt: TGTGCCAGCAGCCAACTAGCGGGGTGGAGGCATGAGCAGTTCTTC; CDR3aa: CASSQLAGWRHEQFF
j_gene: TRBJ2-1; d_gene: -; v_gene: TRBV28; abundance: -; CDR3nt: TGTGCCAGCAGTTTTCGGGGAATGTCCTACAATGAGCAGTTCTTC; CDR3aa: CASSFRGMSYNEQFF
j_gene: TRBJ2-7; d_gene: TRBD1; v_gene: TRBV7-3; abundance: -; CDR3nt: TGTGCCAGCAGCCCAGGGACAGGGGGAAACGAGCAGTACTTC; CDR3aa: CASSPGTGGNEQYF
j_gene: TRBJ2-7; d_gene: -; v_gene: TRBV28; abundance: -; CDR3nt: TGTGCCAGCAGAAAGACAGGTTCCGAGCAGTACTTC; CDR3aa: CASRKTGSEQYF
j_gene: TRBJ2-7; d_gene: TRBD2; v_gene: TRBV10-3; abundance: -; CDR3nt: TGTGCCATCAGGACTAGCGGAACTTACGAGCAGTACTTC; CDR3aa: CAIRTSGTYEQYF
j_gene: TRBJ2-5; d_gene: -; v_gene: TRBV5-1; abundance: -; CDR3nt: TGCGCCAGCAGCTTGGGGCGGGGCTACCAAGAGACCCAGTACTTC; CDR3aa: CASSLGRGYQETQYF
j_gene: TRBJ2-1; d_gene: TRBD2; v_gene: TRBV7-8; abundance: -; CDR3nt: TGTGCCAGCGGAGGGGACTACAAATACAATGAGCAGTTCTTC; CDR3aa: CASGGDYKYNEQFF
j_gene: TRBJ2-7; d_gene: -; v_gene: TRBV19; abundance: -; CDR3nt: TGTGCCAGTAGTATGCGGGGATCCTACGAGCAGTACTTC; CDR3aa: CASSMRGSYEQYF
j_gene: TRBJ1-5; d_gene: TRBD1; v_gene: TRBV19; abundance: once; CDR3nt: TGTGCCACCAACCCATCGGGGACAGGGGTGGGGTATAGCAATCAGCCCCAGCATTTT; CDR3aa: CATNPSGTGVGYSNQPQHF
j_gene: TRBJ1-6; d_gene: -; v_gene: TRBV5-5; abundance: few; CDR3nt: TGTGCCAGCCAAGACAGGCTCTCCTATAATTCACCCCTCCACTTT; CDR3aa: CASQDRLSYNSPLHF
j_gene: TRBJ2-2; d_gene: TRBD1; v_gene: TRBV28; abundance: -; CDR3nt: TGTGCCAGCAGTTTTTCTAGGACAGGGAGGAACACCGGGGAGCTGTTTTTT; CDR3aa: CASSFSRTGRNTGELFF
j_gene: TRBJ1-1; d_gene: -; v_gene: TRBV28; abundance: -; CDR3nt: TGTGCCAGCAGTTTCAGGCGAATCAGGAGGAGCAACACTGAAGCTTTCTTT; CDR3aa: CASSFRRIRRSNTEAFF
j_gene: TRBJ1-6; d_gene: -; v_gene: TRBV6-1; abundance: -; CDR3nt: TGTGCCAGCAGTGAAGGCAGTACCTATAATTCACCCCTCCACTTT; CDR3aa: CASSEGSTYNSPLHF
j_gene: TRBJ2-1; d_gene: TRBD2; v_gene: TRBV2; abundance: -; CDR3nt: TGTGCCAGCAGTGCTCAGACTAGCGGGATAGGGAATGAGCAGTTCTTC; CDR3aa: CASSAQTSGIGNEQFF
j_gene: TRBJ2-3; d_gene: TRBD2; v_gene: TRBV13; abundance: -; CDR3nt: TGTGCCAGCAGCTTAGGCCTAGCGGGCTCAACAGATACGCAGTATTTT; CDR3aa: CASSLGLAGSTDTQYF
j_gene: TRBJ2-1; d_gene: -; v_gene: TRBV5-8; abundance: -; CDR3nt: TGTGCCAGCAGCGGTGACATCGGGAGCTCCTACAATGAGCAGTTCTTC; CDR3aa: CASSGDIGSSYNEQFF
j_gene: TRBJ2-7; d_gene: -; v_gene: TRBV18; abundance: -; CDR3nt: TGTGCCAGCTCACCAACGAACGTCTACGAGCAGTACTTC; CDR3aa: CASSPTNVYEQYF
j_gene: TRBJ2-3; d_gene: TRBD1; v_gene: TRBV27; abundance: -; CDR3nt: TGTGCCAGCAGTTTTCCGGGACAGGGCTATAGTACGCAGTATTTT; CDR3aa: CASSFPGQGYSTQYF
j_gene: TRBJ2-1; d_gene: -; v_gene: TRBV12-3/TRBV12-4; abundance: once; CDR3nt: TGTGCCAGCAGCCAGACACCGTACAATGAGCAGTTCTTC; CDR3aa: CASSQTPYNEQFF